Following are 17 T cell receptor beta chains from one sample sequenced in a study of shared clonotypes between healthy human individuals. Measured with immunoSEQ multiplex PCR; TCRdb has only the in-frame clones, and not every one. The sample holds about 2 million clones, 90% to 95% seen once. Sequencing was carried out using naive CD4+ T cells sorted from blood. Subset given: CD45RA+ positively selected. These receptors were obtained from a man aged 18 to 35 in good health.

The chain uses TRBV7-8 and TRBJ2-4; 8 positions agree with TRBD2. The CDR3 contains 17 residues. The ends lost 1 base at V and 7 bases at J; junction bases unmatched: 12. Germline V CDR1 and CDR2: SGHVS, FQNEAQ. The CDR3 sequence: CASSLGTSPGGWNIQYF. The CDR3 DNA reads as TGTGCCAGCAGCTTAGGGACTAGCCCGGGAGGGTGGAACATTCAGTACTTC.

CDR3 sequence (DNA): TGTGCCAGTAGTCCGGGCTACACTGAAGCTTTCTTT. It encodes CASSPGYTEAFF. This sequence joins TRBV19 and TRBJ1-1; the D is unclear. Trimming removed 5 bases from V and 3 bases from J, with 7 bases in between. The CDR3 runs 12 residues. Germline assignment: CDR1 LNHDA and CDR2 SQIVND (reference sequence).

V usage is TRBV10-3 and J usage is TRBJ2-5; 14 bases line up with TRBD2. J gave up 1 base and V 4 bases, and 11 bases lay outside the gene matches. CDR1 and CDR2 from the germline V gene are ENHRY and SYGVKD. This CDR3 contains 19 residues. Here the CDR3 DNA reads TGTGCCATCAGTGCCACCGGGACTAGCGGGGGCTCTCTCCAAGAGACCCAGTACTTC. This sequence encodes CAISATGTSGGSLQETQYF.

This chain joins TRBV28 and TRBJ1-1; D possibly corresponds to TRBD1 (6 bases). This CDR3 has 17 residues. V shed 7 bases and J shed 0 bases, with 21 bases lying between them. Germline lookup yields CDR1 MDHEN and CDR2 SYDVKM. The CDR3 sequence: CASTISRGPGVNTEAFF. The CDR3 nucleotides are TGTGCCAGCACCATTAGCCGGGGGCCGGGGGTGAACACTGAAGCTTTCTTT.

The V call is TRBV5-6, the J call TRBJ2-2; TRBD1 aligns across 10 bases. V was pared by 4 bases and J by 4 bases, with 4 bases of the junction left unmatched. Germline V gene lookup returns CDR1 SGHDT and CDR2 YYEEEE. The CDR3 is 15 amino acids. The CDR3: CASSTGTGATGELFF. The CDR3 coding sequence is TGTGCCAGCAGCACCGGGACAGGGGCCACCGGGGAGCTGTTTTTT.

This chain links TRBV10-3 with TRBJ2-1; a weak D match, TRBD1 (6 bases). Trimming shortened V by 6 bases and J by 5 bases, and 17 bases separated the two germline ends. CDR1 is ENHRY and CDR2 is SYGVKD in the germline V gene. CDR3 length equals 15 residues. CDR3 loop: CAISDGLPGDNEQFF. The CDR3 DNA follows: TGTGCCATCAGCGATGGACTGCCAGGGGACAATGAGCAGTTCTTC.

This chain connects TRBV19 to TRBJ1-5, with unresolved D. Germline CDR1 LNHDA, CDR2 SQIVND (reference sequence). The CDR3 contains 15 residues. V dropped 3 bases and J dropped 6 bases, with 15 bases sitting between them. CDR3 residues: CASSIRPGVGQPQHF. CDR3 nucleotide sequence: TGTGCCAGTAGTATTCGGCCCGGAGTTGGTCAGCCCCAGCATTTT.

This clone was detected only once. The rearrangement links TRBV10-1 to TRBJ2-1; D perhaps matches TRBD2 (5 bases). CDR1 is WNHNN, CDR2 SYGVQD, per germline (reference sequence). Trimming took 3 bases from V and 7 from J, leaving 16 bases between them. The CDR3 runs to 15 residues. CDR3 nucleotides: TGCGCCAGCAGTGATGGGAAGGGAACGGGGAATGAGCAGTTCTTC. It translates to CASSDGKGTGNEQFF.

The chain combines TRBV29-1 with TRBJ2-5; TRBD1 aligns across 8 bases. The CDR3 spans 12 residues. Germline trimming cut 7 bases from V and 3 bases from J; bases unmatched to any gene: 4. Germline V gene sequence: CDR1 SQVTM, CDR2 ANQGSEA. CDR3 DNA: TGCAGCGATCGGACAGGGAAAGAGACCCAGTACTTC. It specifies CSDRTGKETQYF.

V gene TRBV11-2 combines with J gene TRBJ1-4; no definite D call. The CDR3 loop spans 16 amino acids. V was cut by 0 bases and J by 7 bases, with 15 bases left in between. In germline, CDR1 is SGHAT, CDR2 FQNNGV. The DNA for the CDR3 is TGTGCCAGCAGCTTAGATCGCGGCGTAGTTTTTGAAAAACTGTTTTTT. Translated: CASSLDRGVVFEKLFF.

The V gene is TRBV19, the J gene TRBJ2-2; 11 bases map to TRBD2. After removal of 4 bases from V and 6 bases from J, the junction contained 4 bases not matched to a gene. The germline V gene has CDR1 LNHDA and CDR2 SQIVND (reference sequence). CDR3 length equals 15 residues. CDR3 loop: CASSTLAGGAGELFF. Here the CDR3 DNA reads TGTGCCAGTAGTACGCTAGCGGGGGGAGCCGGGGAGCTGTTTTTT.

Regarding this clone: Other DNA sequences in the same sample also yield this CDR3. This sequence joins TRBV5-1 and TRBJ1-5, with 7 bases matching TRBD1. V lost 0 bases and J lost 3; bases outside the gene matches: 3. Per germline, CDR1 SGHRS and CDR2 YFSETQ. The CDR3 extends over 15 amino acids. CDR3 sequence: CASSLDGTANQPQHF. The CDR3 bases are TGCGCCAGCAGCTTGGACGGGACAGCCAATCAGCCCCAGCATTTT.

V gene TRBV14 combines with J gene TRBJ2-2; no definite D call. The CDR3 runs 13 residues. Trimming left V 3 bases short and J 6 bases short, with 8 bases between. Germline-derived CDR1 and CDR2 are SGHDN and FVKESK. CDR3 sequence reads: CASSHNFPGELFF. In nucleotides, the CDR3 is TGTGCCAGCAGCCACAACTTTCCCGGGGAGCTGTTTTTT.

V usage is TRBV4-1 and J usage is TRBJ2-3, with 8 positions matching TRBD2. Germline values: CDR1 MGHRA, CDR2 YSYEKL. Trimming at V came to 1 base and at J to 1 base, leaving 4 bases not matched to a gene. The CDR3 contains 16 residues. The CDR3 coding sequence is TGCGCCAGCAGCCAAGGTACTAGCGGAGGCACAGATACGCAGTATTTT. Protein sequence: CASSQGTSGGTDTQYF.

V and J are TRBV5-1 and TRBJ1-4; 9 bases line up with TRBD1. The CDR3 totals 15 residues. Germline lookup yields CDR1 SGHRS and CDR2 YFSETQ. The V segment lost 4 bases and the J segment 3 bases; nucleotides outside the gene matches: 4. CDR3 nucleotide sequence: TGCGCCAGCAGCCCTGACAGGGGGGCTAATGAAAAACTGTTTTTT. Its protein is CASSPDRGANEKLFF.

This sequence joins TRBV29-1 and TRBJ2-7; unclear D gene. Germline V lookup: CDR1 SQVTM, CDR2 ANQGSEA. The CDR3 consists of 11 residues. V shed 7 bases and J shed 1 base, with 8 bases lying between them. The CDR3 sequence: CSGRTSYEQYF. DNA for the CDR3: TGCAGCGGGAGAACTTCCTACGAGCAGTACTTC.

The V gene is TRBV27, the J gene TRBJ2-5; the D gene is possibly TRBD1 (8 bases). The CDR3 contains 15 residues. Germline CDR1 MNHEY, CDR2 SMNVEV (reference sequence). V was clipped by 5 bases and J by 5 bases, with 18 bases between them. The CDR3 sequence is CASSLRTGREETQYF. DNA of the CDR3: TGTGCCAGCAGTCTAAGGACAGGGCGGGAGGAGACCCAGTACTTC.